This T cell receptor beta chain was identified in a study of graft-versus-host responses after intestinal transplantation. The CDR3 runs 16 residues. V was shortened by 0 bases and J by 7 bases, with 17 bases between the two germline ends. The germline V gene has CDR1 SGHDT and CDR2 YYEEEE. Concerning this clone itself: Its antigen is still unknown.

Profiled with immunoSEQ multiplex PCR; TCRdb holds only in-frame clones, not every one. The table has around 88,000 clones, 91% seen once. V is TRBV5-6 and J is TRBJ2-1; D possibly corresponds to TRBD1 (5 bases). The source was unstimulated CD8+ T cells sorted from spleen or lymph node cells, collected before transplant. The receptor was isolated from a human donor who was the organ donor for an intestinal transplant. The CDR3 reads CASSLDRGLVTNEQFF. The DNA of the CDR3 is TGTGCCAGCAGCTTGGATAGGGGCTTGGTTACTAATGAGCAGTTCTTC.